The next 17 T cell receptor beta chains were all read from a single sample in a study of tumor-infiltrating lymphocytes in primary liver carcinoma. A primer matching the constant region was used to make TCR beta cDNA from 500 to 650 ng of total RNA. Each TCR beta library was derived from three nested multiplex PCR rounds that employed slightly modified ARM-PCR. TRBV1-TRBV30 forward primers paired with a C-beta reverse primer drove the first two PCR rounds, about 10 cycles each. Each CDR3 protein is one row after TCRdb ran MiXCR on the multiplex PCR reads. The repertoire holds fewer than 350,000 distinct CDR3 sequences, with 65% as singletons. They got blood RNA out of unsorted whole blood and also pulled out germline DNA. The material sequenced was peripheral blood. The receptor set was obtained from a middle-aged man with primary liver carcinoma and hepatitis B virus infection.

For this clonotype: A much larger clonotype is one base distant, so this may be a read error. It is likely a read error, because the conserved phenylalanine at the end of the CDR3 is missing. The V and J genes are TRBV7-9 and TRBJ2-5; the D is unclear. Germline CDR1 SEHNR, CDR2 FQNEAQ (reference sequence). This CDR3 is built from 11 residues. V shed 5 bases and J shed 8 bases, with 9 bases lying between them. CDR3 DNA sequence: TGTGCCAGCAGCCCCGATGACACCCAGTACCTC. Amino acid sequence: CASSPDDTQYL.

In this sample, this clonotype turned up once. CDR3 DNA: TGTGCCCGTAGACTTAATATGGGGGGCAACACTGAAGCTTTCTTT. Protein product: CARRLNMGGNTEAFF. The chain couples TRBV12-3 or TRBV12-4 to TRBJ1-1; a possible D gene is TRBD1 (6 bases). The CDR3 extends over 15 amino acids. V lost 11 bases and J 2 bases, leaving 21 bases between the germline ends.

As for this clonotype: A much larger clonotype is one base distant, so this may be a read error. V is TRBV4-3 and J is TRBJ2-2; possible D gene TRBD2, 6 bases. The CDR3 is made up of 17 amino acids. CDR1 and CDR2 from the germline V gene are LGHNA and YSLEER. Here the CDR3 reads CVSSREIDSWNTGELFF. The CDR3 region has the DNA TGCGTCAGCAGCCGGGAGATAGACTCTTGGAACACCGGGGAGCTGTTTTTT.

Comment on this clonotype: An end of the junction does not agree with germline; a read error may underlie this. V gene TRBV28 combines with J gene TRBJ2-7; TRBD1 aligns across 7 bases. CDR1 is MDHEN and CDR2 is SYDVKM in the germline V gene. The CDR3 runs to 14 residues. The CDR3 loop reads CASSRTGQSCEQYF. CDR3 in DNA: TGTGCCAGCAGTCGGACAGGACAATCCTGCGAGCAGTACTTC.

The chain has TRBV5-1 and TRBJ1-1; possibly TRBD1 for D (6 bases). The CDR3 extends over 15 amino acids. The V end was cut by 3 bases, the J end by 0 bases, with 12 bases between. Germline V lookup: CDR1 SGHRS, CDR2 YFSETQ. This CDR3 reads CASSSRGVMNTEAFF. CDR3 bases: TGCGCCAGCAGCTCCAGGGGCGTTATGAACACTGAAGCTTTCTTT.

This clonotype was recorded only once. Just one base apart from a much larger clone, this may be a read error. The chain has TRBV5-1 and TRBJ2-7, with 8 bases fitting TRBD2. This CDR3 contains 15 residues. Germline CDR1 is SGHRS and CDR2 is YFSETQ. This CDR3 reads CAISFLPAGVGEQYF. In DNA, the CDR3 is TGCGCCATCAGCTTCCTTCCAGCGGGAGTTGGGGAGCAGTACTTC.

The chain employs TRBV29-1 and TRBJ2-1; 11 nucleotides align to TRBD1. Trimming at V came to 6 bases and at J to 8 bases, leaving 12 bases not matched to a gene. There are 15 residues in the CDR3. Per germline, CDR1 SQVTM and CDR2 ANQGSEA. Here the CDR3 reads CSVERTGGSLDEQFF. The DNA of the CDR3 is TGCAGCGTCGAACGGACAGGGGGCAGTCTGGATGAGCAGTTCTTC.

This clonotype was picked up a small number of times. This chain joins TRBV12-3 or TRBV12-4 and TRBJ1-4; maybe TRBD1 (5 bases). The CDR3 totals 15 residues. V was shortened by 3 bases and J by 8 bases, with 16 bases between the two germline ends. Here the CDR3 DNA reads TGTGCCAGCAGTTTCGGGGACCTTAGCGGGGAAAAACTGTTTTTT. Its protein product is CASSFGDLSGEKLFF.

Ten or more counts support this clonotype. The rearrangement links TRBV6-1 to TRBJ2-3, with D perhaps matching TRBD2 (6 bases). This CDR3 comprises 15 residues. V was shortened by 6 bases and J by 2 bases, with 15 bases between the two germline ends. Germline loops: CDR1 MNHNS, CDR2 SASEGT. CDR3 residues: CASRSPGLYTDTQYF. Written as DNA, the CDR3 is TGTGCCAGCAGGTCCCCGGGACTTTACACAGATACGCAGTATTTT.

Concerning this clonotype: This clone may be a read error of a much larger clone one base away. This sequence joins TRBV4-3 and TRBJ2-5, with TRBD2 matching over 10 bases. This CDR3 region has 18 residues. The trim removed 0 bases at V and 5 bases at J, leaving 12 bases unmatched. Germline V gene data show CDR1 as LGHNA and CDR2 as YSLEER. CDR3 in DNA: TGCGCCAGCAGCCAAGATCATAAGCGGGAGGGCCTTAAGGAGACCCAGTACTTC. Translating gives CASSQDHKREGLKETQYF.

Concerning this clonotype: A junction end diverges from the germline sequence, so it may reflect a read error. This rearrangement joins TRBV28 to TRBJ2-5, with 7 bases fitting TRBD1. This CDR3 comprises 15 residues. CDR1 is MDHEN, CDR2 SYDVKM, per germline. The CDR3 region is CASRLSGTGEETQYF. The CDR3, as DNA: TGTGCCAGCAGGTTATCAGGAACAGGGGAGGAGACCCAGTACTTC.

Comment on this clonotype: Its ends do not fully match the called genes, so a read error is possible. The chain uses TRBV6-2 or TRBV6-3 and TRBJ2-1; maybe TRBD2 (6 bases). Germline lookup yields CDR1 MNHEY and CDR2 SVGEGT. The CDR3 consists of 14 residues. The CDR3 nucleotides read TGTGCCAGCATGGACGGAGGGGCCTACAATGAGCAGTTATTC. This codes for CASMDGGAYNEQLF.

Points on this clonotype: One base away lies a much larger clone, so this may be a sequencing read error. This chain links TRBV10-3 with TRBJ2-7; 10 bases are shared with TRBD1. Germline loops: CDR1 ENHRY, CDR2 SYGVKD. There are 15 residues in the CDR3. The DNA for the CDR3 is TGTGCCATCAGGGACCGGGACAGGGGTTTCTACGTGCAGTACTTC. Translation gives CAIRDRDRGFYVQYF.

The CDR3 nucleotides read TGTGCCAGCAGCTTAGCACGGGGACCCACCTACGAGCAGTACTTC. Its protein product is CASSLARGPTYEQYF. The rearrangement links TRBV11-2 to TRBJ2-7, with D possibly called TRBD1 or TRBD2 (5 bases each). CDR3 length equals 15 residues. V lost 1 base to trimming and J lost 2 bases, with 12 bases between them. The germline V gene has CDR1 SGHAT and CDR2 FQNNGV.

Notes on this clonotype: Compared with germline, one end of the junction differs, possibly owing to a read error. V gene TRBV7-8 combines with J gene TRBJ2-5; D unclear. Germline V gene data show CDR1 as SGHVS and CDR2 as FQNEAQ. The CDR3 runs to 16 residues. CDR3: CASNLSPASPQETQYF. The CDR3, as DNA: TGTGCCAGCAACTTATCCCCTGCGTCTCCGCAGGAGACCCAGTACTTC.

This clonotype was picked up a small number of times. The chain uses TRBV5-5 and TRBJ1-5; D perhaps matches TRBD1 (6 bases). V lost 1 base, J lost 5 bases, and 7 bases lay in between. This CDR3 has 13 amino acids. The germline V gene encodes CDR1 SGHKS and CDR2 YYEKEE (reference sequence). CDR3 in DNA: TGTGCCAGCAGCTTGACAGGGTATCAGCCCCAGCATTTT. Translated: CASSLTGYQPQHF.

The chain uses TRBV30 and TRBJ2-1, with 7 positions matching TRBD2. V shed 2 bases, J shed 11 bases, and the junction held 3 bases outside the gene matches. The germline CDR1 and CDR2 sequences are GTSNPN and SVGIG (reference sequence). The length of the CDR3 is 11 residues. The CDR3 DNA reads TGTGCCTGGAGTACTAGCGTACAGCAGTTCTTC. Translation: CAWSTSVQQFF.